This T cell receptor beta chain emerged from a study of radiotherapy plus CTLA-4 blockade in lung cancer (dated by TCRdb to 2016 to 2018). A note on the overall study: Objective responses were observed in 18% of enrolled patients, and disease control was achieved in 31%. Summary of the overall study and its limitations: The strongest predictors of response, as reported, were early dynamic changes in blood T cell clones along with a rise in serum interferon-beta after radiation. TCR clones derived from tumors expanded in peripheral blood after treatment with radiotherapy and ipilimumab.

Library prep was done by the immunoSEQ multiplex PCR assay. The table was pulled from immuneACCESS by TCRdb, which kept in-frame rearrangements only. Such tables lose some clones; where checked, under half of the loss comes from unresolved V genes, and the rest has no known cause. This sample has some 100,000 clones in its table, and under 85% of those were observed once. The ten largest account for about 14% of the sample. V sheds 1 base and J sheds 2 bases, leaving 15 bases between their ends. Per the germline V gene, KGHSH is the CDR1 and LQKENI is the CDR2. The CDR3 contains 17 residues, cysteine and phenylalanine counted. Only the CDR3 DNA stays, 51 bases, in frame from base 1. In its sample, this clone was seen a few times. Its specific antigen is unknown. Base-call qualities are not available, and no considerably larger clone is one nucleotide away. The study tested focal radiation therapy combined with CTLA-4 blockade (ipilimumab) in patients with chemo-refractory metastatic non-small-cell lung cancer.

The receptor was derived from a human donor with non-small cell lung cancer that progressed on radiotherapy plus ipilimumab. The sample consisted of peripheral blood, taken from a patient treated with radiotherapy plus ipilimumab. The chain is assembled from TRBV18 and TRBJ1-5, with no confident D gene call. The CDR3: CASSPRAQQWGNQPQHF. The DNA is TGTGCCAGCTCACCACGGGCACAGCAGTGGGGCAATCAGCCCCAGCATTTT.